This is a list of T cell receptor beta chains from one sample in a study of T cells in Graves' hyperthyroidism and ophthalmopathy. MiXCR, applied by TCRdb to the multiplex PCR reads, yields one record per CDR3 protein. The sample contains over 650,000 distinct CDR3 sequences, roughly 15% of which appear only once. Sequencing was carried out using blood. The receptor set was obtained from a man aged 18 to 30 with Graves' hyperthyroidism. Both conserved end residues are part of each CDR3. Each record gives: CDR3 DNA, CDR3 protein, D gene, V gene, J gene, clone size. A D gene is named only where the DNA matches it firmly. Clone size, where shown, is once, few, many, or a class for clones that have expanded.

TGCGCCAGCAGCTTGGTAGTCCAGCCTGCTAACTATGGCTACACCTTC,CASSLVVQPANYGYTF,-,TRBV5-1,TRBJ1-2,few
TGTGCCAGCAGCCAAGATCCGGGGAGCGGGAGAATAAATGAGCAGTTCTTC,CASSQDPGSGRINEQFF,TRBD2,TRBV3-1,TRBJ2-1,many
TGCAGCGTTGGGTGGGGTGAAAAACTGTTTTTT,CSVGWGEKLFF,-,TRBV29-1,TRBJ1-4,-
TGTGCCAGCAGCTTAGATGCAGGGTGGCAGACCCAGTACTTC,CASSLDAGWQTQYF,-,TRBV7-9,TRBJ2-5,many
TGTGCCAGCAGTGAGACGTCCTACACTGAAGCTTTCTTT,CASSETSYTEAFF,-,TRBV28,TRBJ1-1,many
TGTGCCTGGAGTAAGCGGGTCCAAGAGACCCAGTACTTC,CAWSKRVQETQYF,-,TRBV30,TRBJ2-5,few
TGTGCCAGCTCCGACAGGCGGTTCTCCTACGAGCAGTACTTC,CASSDRRFSYEQYF,-,TRBV18,TRBJ2-7,many
TGTACCAGTACCAGGACTAGCGGGCTCCAAGAGACCCAGTACTTC,CTSTRTSGLQETQYF,TRBD2,TRBV19,TRBJ2-5,-
TGCAGTGCCAGACAGGGGGGTGGAACAGATACGCAGTATTTT,CSARQGGGTDTQYF,TRBD1,TRBV20-1,TRBJ2-3,few
TGTGCCAGCAGCCCCCGGGGGCAGGGCTACACCTTC,CASSPRGQGYTF,-,TRBV3-1,TRBJ1-2,many
TGCAGCGGGGGGTACCAAGAGGCCCAGTACTTC,CSGGYQEAQYF,-,TRBV29-1,TRBJ2-5,-
TGTGCCAGCAGTTTGTACGGGGATCAGCCCCAGCATTTT,CASSLYGDQPQHF,-,TRBV7-8,TRBJ1-5,many
TGTGCCAGCAGTTACTCGACTGGAGATGCCTACGAGCAGTACTTC,CASSYSTGDAYEQYF,-,TRBV6-6,TRBJ2-7,-
TGTGCCATCAGCGGTAGGGCTAGCGGGTGGAACCATGAGCAGTTCTTC,CAISGRASGWNHEQFF,TRBD2,TRBV10-3,TRBJ2-1,-
TGTGCCAGCTCGGACAGGGTCGCAGATACGCAGTATTTT,CASSDRVADTQYF,TRBD1,TRBV6-1,TRBJ2-3,few
TGTGCCAGCAGTTTGCCGGGGACTAGCGGGTCCTACGAGCAGTACTTC,CASSLPGTSGSYEQYF,TRBD2,TRBV28,TRBJ2-7,-
TGCAGTGCTAGGACTAGCGGGAGGGCCTGGGAGACCCAGTACTTC,CSARTSGRAWETQYF,TRBD2,TRBV20-1,TRBJ2-5,many
TGTGCCAGCAGTTCCACTAGCGGGAGGGAGGGCGATACGCAGTATTTT,CASSSTSGREGDTQYF,TRBD2,TRBV7-9,TRBJ2-3,few
TGTGCCAGCATTCCTCCCTTGGGGGAGCAGTACTTC,CASIPPLGEQYF,-,TRBV6-8,TRBJ2-7,many
TGTGCCACCAGCGGGATCCAGGGTTACGAGCAGTACTTC,CATSGIQGYEQYF,-,TRBV15,TRBJ2-7,-
TGTGCCAGCTCCGACAGGGGGAAGTACAATGAGCAGTTCTTC,CASSDRGKYNEQFF,TRBD1,TRBV18,TRBJ2-1,-
TGTGCCAGCAGGAAAGGAGCGGACGTAGATACGCAGTATTTT,CASRKGADVDTQYF,-,TRBV28,TRBJ2-3,-
TGTGCCAGCAGCTTATTTCAGGGGGACGGCGGGGAGCTGTTTTTT,CASSLFQGDGGELFF,TRBD1,TRBV7-8,TRBJ2-2,many
TGTGCCAGCAGCGTAGATGGGACAGGGGACTATGGCTACACCTTC,CASSVDGTGDYGYTF,TRBD1,TRBV9,TRBJ1-2,-
TGCGCCAGCAGGGTAACTAGCGGGATCTCCTACAATGAGCAGTTCTTC,CASRVTSGISYNEQFF,TRBD2,TRBV5-1,TRBJ2-1,few
TGTGCCAGCAGCCCCTCGGGACCTCGACGTGGTTCACCCCTCCACTTT,CASSPSGPRRGSPLHF,-,TRBV27,TRBJ1-6,many
TGTGCCACCAGTGATTCGGCCAGTAGCTCCTACAATGAGCAGTTCTTC,CATSDSASSSYNEQFF,-,TRBV24-1,TRBJ2-1,-
TGCGCCAGCAGCTTCGCCCCTAGCGGGAGAAGGATCGAGCAGTACTTC,CASSFAPSGRRIEQYF,TRBD2,TRBV5-1,TRBJ2-7,many
TGTGCCAGTAGTAAACGGACAGGGCATTACACCGGGGAGCTGTTTTTT,CASSKRTGHYTGELFF,TRBD1,TRBV19,TRBJ2-2,few
TGTGCCAGCAGTTACTCGCTAGGGGATCCCCTCCACTTT,CASSYSLGDPLHF,-,TRBV6-5,TRBJ1-6,many
TGCGCCAGCAGCCAAGATCGGGTCGCGTTGGGCACTGAAGCTTTCTTT,CASSQDRVALGTEAFF,-,TRBV4-3,TRBJ1-1,-
TGCAGTGCTAGTACTAGCGGGCTTTCAGAGACCCAGTACTTC,CSASTSGLSETQYF,TRBD2,TRBV20-1,TRBJ2-5,few
TGTGCCAGCAGTAATACTCAACAGGGTTATGGCTACACCTTC,CASSNTQQGYGYTF,-,TRBV28,TRBJ1-2,many
TGCAGTGCTAGAGAGGGCAGGGCTGCAACTAATGAAAAACTGTTTTTT,CSAREGRAATNEKLFF,-,TRBV20-1,TRBJ1-4,-
TGTGCCACCAGTGATCCCCTAGGAAGGTCCTACAATGAGCAGTTCTTC,CATSDPLGRSYNEQFF,-,TRBV24-1,TRBJ2-1,-
TGTGCCAGCAGCTTCCCGCTAGCGGGAGTCCACGAGCAGTACTTC,CASSFPLAGVHEQYF,TRBD2,TRBV7-2,TRBJ2-7,many
TGCGCCAGCAGCCAAGAAGTACAGGGTCGCGGCTACACCTTC,CASSQEVQGRGYTF,-,TRBV4-1,TRBJ1-2,-
TGTGCCAGCAGCGCACTAGCGGGAGCTGTAAATGAGCAGTTCTTC,CASSALAGAVNEQFF,TRBD2,TRBV9,TRBJ2-1,-
TGTGCCAGCAGCCAGTACATGGATCTTGGCTACACCTTC,CASSQYMDLGYTF,-,TRBV3-1,TRBJ1-2,-
TGTGCCAGCAGCTTGGTCCGGGACAGGGTAAAAGAGACCCAGTACTTC,CASSLVRDRVKETQYF,TRBD1,TRBV5-6,TRBJ2-5,few
TGCAGCGTTGAAGGAGGGGCCGGTCAGCCCCAGCATTTT,CSVEGGAGQPQHF,-,TRBV29-1,TRBJ1-5,-
TGTGCCTGGAGTAACTACAATCAGCCCCAGCATTTT,CAWSNYNQPQHF,-,TRBV30,TRBJ1-5,-
TGTGCCATCAGTGTAGGGACACCGAATAATGAAAAACTGTTTTTT,CAISVGTPNNEKLFF,-,TRBV10-3,TRBJ1-4,-
TGCGCCAGCAGCGGACAGGTTAGCTCCTACAATGAGCAGTTCTTC,CASSGQVSSYNEQFF,TRBD1,TRBV4-1,TRBJ2-1,few
TGCAGTGCTAAGACGGGCGGGGTCCACGAGCAGTACTTC,CSAKTGGVHEQYF,-,TRBV20-1,TRBJ2-7,-
TGTGCCAGCAAGGCGGGACTAGCGGGGCTGGACACAGATACGCAGTATTTT,CASKAGLAGLDTDTQYF,TRBD2,TRBV7-9,TRBJ2-3,many
TGTGCCAGCAACCCGGGGGGGGGCGGTGGCTACACCTTC,CASNPGGGGGYTF,-,TRBV11-2,TRBJ1-2,many
TGTGCCAGCACGTCGGGAGGGAGAGATACGCAGTATTTT,CASTSGGRDTQYF,TRBD2,TRBV2,TRBJ2-3,many
TGTGCCTTACGCGCAGTTGGACGGAGCAATCAGCCCCAGCATTTT,CALRAVGRSNQPQHF,-,TRBV30,TRBJ1-5,many
TGTGCCAGCAGCCAACAGGCAGGATTTTTGAACACTGAAGCTTTCTTT,CASSQQAGFLNTEAFF,-,TRBV9,TRBJ1-1,few
TGCAGCGTTGAAGTACCTGCCGACACAGATACGCAGTATTTT,CSVEVPADTDTQYF,-,TRBV29-1,TRBJ2-3,-
TGTGCCATCAGTGGTTCCGGGACAGGGATTATTGGGCAGTACTTC,CAISGSGTGIIGQYF,TRBD1,TRBV10-3,TRBJ2-7,many
TGTGCCAGCCGCTACGGGACTAGCGGAAATGATGAGCAGTTCTTC,CASRYGTSGNDEQFF,TRBD2,TRBV2,TRBJ2-1,few